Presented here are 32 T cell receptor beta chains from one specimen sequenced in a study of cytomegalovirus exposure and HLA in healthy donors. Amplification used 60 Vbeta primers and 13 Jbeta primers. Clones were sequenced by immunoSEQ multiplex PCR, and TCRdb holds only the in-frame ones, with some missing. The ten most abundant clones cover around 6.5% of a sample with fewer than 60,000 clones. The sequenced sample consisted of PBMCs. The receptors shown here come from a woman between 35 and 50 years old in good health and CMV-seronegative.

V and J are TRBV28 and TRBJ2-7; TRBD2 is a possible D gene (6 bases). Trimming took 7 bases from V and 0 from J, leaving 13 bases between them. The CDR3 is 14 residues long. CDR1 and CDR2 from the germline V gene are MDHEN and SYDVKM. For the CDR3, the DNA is TGTGCCAGCACGCGGGAATGGTCCTCCTACGAGCAGTACTTC. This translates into CASTREWSSYEQYF.

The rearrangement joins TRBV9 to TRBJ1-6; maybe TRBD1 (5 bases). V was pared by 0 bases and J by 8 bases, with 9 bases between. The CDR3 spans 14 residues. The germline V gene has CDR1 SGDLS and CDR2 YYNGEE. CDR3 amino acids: CASSVEGNHSPLHF. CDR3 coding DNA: TGTGCCAGCAGCGTAGAGGGGAACCATTCACCCCTCCACTTT.

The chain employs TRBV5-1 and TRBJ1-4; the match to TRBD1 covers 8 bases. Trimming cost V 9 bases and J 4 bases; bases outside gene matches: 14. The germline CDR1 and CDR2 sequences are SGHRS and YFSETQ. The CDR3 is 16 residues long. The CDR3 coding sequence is TGCGCCACCCGTATCGGGACAGGAGGGAATAATGAAAAACTGTTTTTT. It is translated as CATRIGTGGNNEKLFF.

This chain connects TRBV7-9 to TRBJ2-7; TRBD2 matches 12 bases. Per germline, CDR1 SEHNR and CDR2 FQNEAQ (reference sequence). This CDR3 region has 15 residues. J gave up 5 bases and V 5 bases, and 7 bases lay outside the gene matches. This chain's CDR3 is CASSPRLAGDNEQYF. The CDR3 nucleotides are TGTGCCAGCAGCCCCCGACTAGCGGGAGACAACGAGCAGTACTTC.

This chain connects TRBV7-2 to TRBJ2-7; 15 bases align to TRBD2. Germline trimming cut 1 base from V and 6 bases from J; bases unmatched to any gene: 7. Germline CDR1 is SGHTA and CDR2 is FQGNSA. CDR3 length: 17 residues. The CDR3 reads CASSLGLGLAGGSEQYF. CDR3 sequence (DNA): TGTGCCAGCAGCTTAGGCTTGGGACTAGCGGGAGGATCCGAGCAGTACTTC.

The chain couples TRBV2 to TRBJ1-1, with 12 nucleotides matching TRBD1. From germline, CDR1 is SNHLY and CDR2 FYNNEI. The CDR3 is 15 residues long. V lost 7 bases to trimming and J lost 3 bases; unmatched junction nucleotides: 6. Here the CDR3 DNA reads TGTGCCAGCACGGGACAGGGGGCGCAGGACACTGAAGCTTTCTTT. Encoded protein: CASTGQGAQDTEAFF.

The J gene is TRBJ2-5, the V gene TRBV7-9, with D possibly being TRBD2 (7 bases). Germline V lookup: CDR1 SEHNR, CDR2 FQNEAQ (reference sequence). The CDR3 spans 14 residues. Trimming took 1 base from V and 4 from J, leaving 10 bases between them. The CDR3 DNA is TGTGCCAGCAGCTTAGGGGGGGGCAGAGAGACCCAGTACTTC. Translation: CASSLGGGRETQYF.

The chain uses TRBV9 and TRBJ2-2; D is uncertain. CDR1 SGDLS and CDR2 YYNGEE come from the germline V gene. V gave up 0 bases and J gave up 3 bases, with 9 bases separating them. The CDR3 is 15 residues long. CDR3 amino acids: CASSVDTSYTGELFF. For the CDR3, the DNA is TGTGCCAGCAGCGTAGACACGTCTTACACCGGGGAGCTGTTTTTT.

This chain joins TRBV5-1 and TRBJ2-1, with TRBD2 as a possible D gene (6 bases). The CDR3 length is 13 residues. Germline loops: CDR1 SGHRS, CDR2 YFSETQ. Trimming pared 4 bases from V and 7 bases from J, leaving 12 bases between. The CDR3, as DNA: TGCGCCAGCAGCCTAGGGACTGCTAATGAGCAGTTCTTC. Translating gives CASSLGTANEQFF.

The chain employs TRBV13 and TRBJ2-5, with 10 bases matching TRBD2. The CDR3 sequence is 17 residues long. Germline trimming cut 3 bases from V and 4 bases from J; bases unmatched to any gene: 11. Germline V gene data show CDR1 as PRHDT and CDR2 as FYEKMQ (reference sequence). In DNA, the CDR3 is TGTGCCAGCAGCTTTTCCCAGTTAGCGGGAGGTGGAGAGACCCAGTACTTC. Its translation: CASSFSQLAGGGETQYF. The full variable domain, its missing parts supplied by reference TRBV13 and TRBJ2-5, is AAGVIQSPRHLIKEKRETATLKCYPIPRHDTVYWYQQGPGQDPQFLISFYEKMQSDKGSIPDRFSAQQFSDYHSELNMSSLELGDSALYFCASSFSQLAGGGETQYFGPGTRLLVL.

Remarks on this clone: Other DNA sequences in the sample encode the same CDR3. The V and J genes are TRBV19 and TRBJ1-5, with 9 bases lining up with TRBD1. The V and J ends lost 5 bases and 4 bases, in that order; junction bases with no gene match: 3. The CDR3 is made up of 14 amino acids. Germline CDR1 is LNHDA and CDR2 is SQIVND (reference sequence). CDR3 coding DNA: TGTGCCAGTAGTGGGACAGGGATGAATCAGCCCCAGCATTTT. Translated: CASSGTGMNQPQHF. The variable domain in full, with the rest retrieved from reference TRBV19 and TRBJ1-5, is DGGITQSPKYLFRKEGQNVTLSCEQNLNHDAMYWYRQDPGQGLRLIYYSQIVNDFQKGDIAEGYSVSREKKESFPLTVTSAQKNPTAFYLCASSGTGMNQPQHFGDGTRLSIL.

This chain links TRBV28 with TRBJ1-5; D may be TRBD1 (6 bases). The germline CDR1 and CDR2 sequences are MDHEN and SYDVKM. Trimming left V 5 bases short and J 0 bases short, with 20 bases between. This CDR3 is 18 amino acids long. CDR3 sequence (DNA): TGTGCCAGCAGTCCCCCCCCGTACAGGGATTATAGCAATCAGCCCCAGCATTTT. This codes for CASSPPPYRDYSNQPQHF.

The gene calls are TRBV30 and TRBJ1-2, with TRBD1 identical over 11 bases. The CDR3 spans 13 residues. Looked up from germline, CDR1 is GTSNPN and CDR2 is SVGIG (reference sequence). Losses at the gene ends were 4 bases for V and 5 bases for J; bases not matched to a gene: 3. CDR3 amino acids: CAWIRDRGYGYTF. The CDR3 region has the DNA TGTGCCTGGATTCGGGACAGGGGGTATGGCTACACCTTC.

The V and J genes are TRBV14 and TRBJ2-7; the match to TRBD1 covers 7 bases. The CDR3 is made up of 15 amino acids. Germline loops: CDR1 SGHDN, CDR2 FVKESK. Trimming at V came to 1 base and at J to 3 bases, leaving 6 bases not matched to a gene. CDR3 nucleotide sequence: TGTGCCAGCAGCCAAGTAGGGGGCTCTTACTACGAGCAGTACTTC. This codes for CASSQVGGSYYEQYF.

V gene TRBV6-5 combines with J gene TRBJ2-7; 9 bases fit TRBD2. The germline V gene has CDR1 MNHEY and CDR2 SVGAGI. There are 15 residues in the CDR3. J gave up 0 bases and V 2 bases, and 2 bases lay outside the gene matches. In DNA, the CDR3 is TGTGCCAGCAGTTACATAGCGGGAGACTCCTACGAGCAGTACTTC. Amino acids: CASSYIAGDSYEQYF.

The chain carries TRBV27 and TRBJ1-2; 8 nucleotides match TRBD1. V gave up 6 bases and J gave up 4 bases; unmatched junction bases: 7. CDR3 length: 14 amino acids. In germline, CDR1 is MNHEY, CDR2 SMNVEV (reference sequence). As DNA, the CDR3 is TGTGCCAGCAGGAGGACAGGGACAGGCTATGGCTACACCTTC. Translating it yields CASRRTGTGYGYTF.

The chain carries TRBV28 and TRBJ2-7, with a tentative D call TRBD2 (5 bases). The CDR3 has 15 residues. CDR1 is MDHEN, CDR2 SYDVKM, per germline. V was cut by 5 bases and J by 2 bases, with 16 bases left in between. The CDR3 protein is CASSGRVVSAYEQYF. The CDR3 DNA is TGTGCCAGCAGTGGGAGAGTGGTTTCTGCCTACGAGCAGTACTTC.

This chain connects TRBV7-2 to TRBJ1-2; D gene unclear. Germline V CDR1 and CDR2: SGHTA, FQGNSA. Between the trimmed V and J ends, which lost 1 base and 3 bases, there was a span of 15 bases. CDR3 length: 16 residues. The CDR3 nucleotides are TGTGCCAGCAGCTTAGATCGAGACATTCAAGACTATGGCTACACCTTC. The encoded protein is CASSLDRDIQDYGYTF.

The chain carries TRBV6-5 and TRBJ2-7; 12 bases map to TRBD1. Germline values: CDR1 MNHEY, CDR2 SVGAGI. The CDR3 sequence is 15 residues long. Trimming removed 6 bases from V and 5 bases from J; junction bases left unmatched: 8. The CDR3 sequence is CASRGTGGTLDEQYF. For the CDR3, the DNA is TGTGCCAGCAGGGGGACAGGGGGCACACTCGACGAGCAGTACTTC.

CDR3 nucleotides: TGCGCCAGCAGCCAGCAATTAATCTCCAGGGTTCACGAGCAGTACTTC. Residues: CASSQQLISRVHEQYF. The gene calls are TRBV4-3 and TRBJ2-7, with D tentatively TRBD1 (5 bases). CDR1 is LGHNA, CDR2 YSLEER, per germline. V was trimmed by 3 bases and J by 5 bases, leaving 20 bases between them. The CDR3 spans 16 residues.

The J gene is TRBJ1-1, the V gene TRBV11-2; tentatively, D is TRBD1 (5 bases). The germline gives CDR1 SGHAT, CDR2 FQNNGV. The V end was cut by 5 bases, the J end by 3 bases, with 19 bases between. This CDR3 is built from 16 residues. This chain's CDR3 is CASSPLWVSRDTEAFF. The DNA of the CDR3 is TGTGCCAGCAGCCCCCTTTGGGTATCCAGGGACACTGAAGCTTTCTTT.

DNA for the CDR3: TGTGCCAGCAGCTTTCCTGTGGGAGGCGGAGAGACCCAGTACTTC. Translating it yields CASSFPVGGGETQYF. The chain uses TRBV7-2 and TRBJ2-5; D perhaps matches TRBD2 (6 bases). Germline loops: CDR1 SGHTA, CDR2 FQGNSA. This CDR3 spans 15 amino acids. Trimming stripped 3 bases from V and 4 bases from J, with 15 bases between.

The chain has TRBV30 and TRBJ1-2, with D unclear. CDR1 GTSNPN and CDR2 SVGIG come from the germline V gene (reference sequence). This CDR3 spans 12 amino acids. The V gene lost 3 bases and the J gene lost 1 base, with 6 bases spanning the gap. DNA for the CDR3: TGTGCCTGGAGAGGGAGTAACTATGGCTACACCTTC. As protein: CAWRGSNYGYTF.

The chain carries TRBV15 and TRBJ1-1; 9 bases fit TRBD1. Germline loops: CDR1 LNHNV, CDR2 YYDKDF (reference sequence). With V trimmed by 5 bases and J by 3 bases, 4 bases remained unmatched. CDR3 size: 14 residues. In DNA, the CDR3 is TGTGCCACCAGCGGGACAGGGCGGGACACTGAAGCTTTCTTT. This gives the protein CATSGTGRDTEAFF.

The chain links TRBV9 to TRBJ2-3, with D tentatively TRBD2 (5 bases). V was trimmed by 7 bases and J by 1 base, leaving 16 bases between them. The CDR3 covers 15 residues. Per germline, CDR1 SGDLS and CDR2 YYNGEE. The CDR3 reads CASRPEGQGTDTQYF. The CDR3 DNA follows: TGTGCCAGCCGCCCCGAGGGCCAGGGCACAGATACGCAGTATTTT.

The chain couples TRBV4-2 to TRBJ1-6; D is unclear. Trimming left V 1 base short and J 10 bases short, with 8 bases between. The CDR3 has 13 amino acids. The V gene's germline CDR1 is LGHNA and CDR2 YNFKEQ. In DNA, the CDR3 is TGTGCCAGCAGCCAAGGGGGAGGGTCACCCCTCCACTTT. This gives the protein CASSQGGGSPLHF.

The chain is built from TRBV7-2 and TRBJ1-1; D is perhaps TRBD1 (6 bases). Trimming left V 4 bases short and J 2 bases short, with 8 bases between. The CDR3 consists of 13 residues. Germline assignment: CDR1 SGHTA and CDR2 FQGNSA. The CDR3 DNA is TGTGCCAGCAGCTCGGACAGAAACACTGAAGCTTTCTTT. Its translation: CASSSDRNTEAFF.

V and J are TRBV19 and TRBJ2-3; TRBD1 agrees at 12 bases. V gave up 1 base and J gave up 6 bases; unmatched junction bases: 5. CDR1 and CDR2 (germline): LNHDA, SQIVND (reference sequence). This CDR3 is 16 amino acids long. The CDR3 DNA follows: TGTGCCAGTAGTATAGGCGGGACAGGGGGCGAGGATACGCAGTATTTT. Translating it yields CASSIGGTGGEDTQYF.

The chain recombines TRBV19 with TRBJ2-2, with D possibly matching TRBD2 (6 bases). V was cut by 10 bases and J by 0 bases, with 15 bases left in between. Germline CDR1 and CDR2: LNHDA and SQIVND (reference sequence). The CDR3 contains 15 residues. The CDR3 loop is CATTPGGANTGELFF. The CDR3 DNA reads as TGTGCCACCACCCCCGGGGGAGCGAACACCGGGGAGCTGTTTTTT.

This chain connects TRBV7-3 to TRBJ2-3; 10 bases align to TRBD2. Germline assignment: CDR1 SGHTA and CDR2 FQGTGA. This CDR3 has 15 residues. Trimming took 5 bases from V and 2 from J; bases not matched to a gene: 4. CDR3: CASSRLAGYTDTQYF. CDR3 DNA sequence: TGTGCCAGCAGCCGACTAGCGGGCTACACAGATACGCAGTATTTT.

As DNA, the CDR3 is TGTGCCAGCAGCATCGGGACTCCTCCCAACACCGGGGAGCTGTTTTTT. Protein sequence: CASSIGTPPNTGELFF. The chain carries TRBV11-2 and TRBJ2-2, with D tentatively TRBD2 (6 bases). Germline values: CDR1 SGHAT, CDR2 FQNNGV. This CDR3 is built from 16 residues. The ends were cut back, 5 bases at V and 2 bases at J, with 15 bases in the middle.

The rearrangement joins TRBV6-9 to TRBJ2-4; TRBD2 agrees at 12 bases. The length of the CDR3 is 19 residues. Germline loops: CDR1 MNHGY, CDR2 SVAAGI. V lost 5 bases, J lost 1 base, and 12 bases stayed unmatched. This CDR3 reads CASSIRLAGEGVAKNIQYF. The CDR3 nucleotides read TGTGCCAGCAGTATAAGACTAGCGGGGGAAGGGGTTGCCAAAAACATTCAGTACTTC.